These 20 T cell receptor beta chains were sequenced from one sample in a study of identical twins. TCRdb redid the calling of the 5' RACE reads with MiXCR, one entry per CDR3 protein. The sample holds around 450,000 distinct CDR3 sequences, approximately 15% seen once. This sample was shared with a second study, whose subject was yellow fever vaccine responses in identical twins.

Material for sequencing was CD4+ T cells sorted from blood. All receptors derive from a woman under 30 in good health.

This clonotype has at least ten counts. The V gene is TRBV11-2, the J gene TRBJ2-7, with TRBD1 as a possible D gene (6 bases). CDR1 and CDR2 (germline): SGHAT, FQNNGV. Trimming pared 4 bases from V and 4 bases from J, leaving 11 bases between. The CDR3 is 13 residues long. This CDR3 is CASSSNREYEQYF. CDR3 coding DNA: TGTGCCAGCAGCTCCAACAGGGAGTACGAGCAGTACTTC.

The rearrangement links TRBV12-3 or TRBV12-4 to TRBJ2-7; 13 bases match TRBD2. The CDR3 has 16 amino acids. V lost 6 bases and J lost 3; bases outside the gene matches: 8. The CDR3 sequence: CASSPGLAGPFYEQYF. As DNA, the CDR3 is TGTGCCAGCAGCCCGGGACTAGCGGGACCTTTCTACGAGCAGTACTTC.

V and J are TRBV25-1 and TRBJ2-7; D assignment may be TRBD1 or TRBD2 (5 bases each). V dropped 2 bases and J dropped 0 bases, with 14 bases sitting between them. CDR1 MGHDK and CDR2 SYGVNS come from the germline V gene. The CDR3 extends over 16 amino acids. CDR3 residues: CASSEAGTLVSYEQYF. DNA of the CDR3: TGTGCCAGCAGTGAAGCCGGGACGCTGGTCTCCTACGAGCAGTACTTC.

This clonotype was counted between two and nine times. This chain links TRBV5-1 with TRBJ2-5; the match to TRBD2 covers 7 bases. V was clipped by 8 bases and J by 1 base; unmatched bases: 8. The CDR3 is made up of 14 amino acids. Germline V gene data show CDR1 as SGHRS and CDR2 as YFSETQ. CDR3 amino acids: CASRWEGVQETQYF. The CDR3 DNA follows: TGCGCCAGTCGATGGGAGGGCGTCCAAGAGACCCAGTACTTC.

This clonotype was seen a handful of times. The chain uses TRBV20-1 and TRBJ2-5, with TRBD1 as a possible D gene (5 bases). CDR3 length equals 13 residues. V was cut by 5 bases and J by 1 base, with 11 bases left in between. CDR1 and CDR2 from the germline V gene are DFQATT and SNEGSKA (reference sequence). DNA of the CDR3: TGCAGTGCTCTGGGGCTAACCCAAGAGACCCAGTACTTC. It encodes CSALGLTQETQYF.

CDR3 sequence (DNA): TGTGCCAGCAGCTCTGATCTCGGGGGCTGGACCGGGGAGCTGTTTTTT. It codes for CASSSDLGGWTGELFF. V usage is TRBV9 and J usage is TRBJ2-2; TRBD1 or TRBD2 may be the D gene (6 bases each). V was cut by 4 bases and J by 5 bases, with 18 bases left in between. The CDR3 loop spans 16 amino acids. The germline V gene encodes CDR1 SGDLS and CDR2 YYNGEE.

This clonotype was observed a handful of times. CDR3 loop: CASSQERPGSYNEQFF. The CDR3 bases are TGTGCCAGCAGCCAAGAGAGGCCAGGTTCCTACAATGAGCAGTTCTTC. The V call is TRBV3-1, the J call TRBJ2-1; D gene uncertain. Germline V gene data show CDR1 as LGHDT and CDR2 as YNNKEL (reference sequence). With 0 bases removed from V and 1 base from J, the gap between germline ends came to 10 bases. The CDR3 is made up of 16 amino acids.

The rearrangement links TRBV27 to TRBJ2-1; a weak D match, TRBD1 (5 bases). Germline CDR1 MNHEY, CDR2 SMNVEV (reference sequence). V lost 4 bases, J lost 4 bases, and 14 bases lay in between. The CDR3 is 15 amino acids. As DNA, the CDR3 is TGTGCCAGCAGTTCGGCCCGTACAGGTTACAATGAGCAGTTCTTC. Translating gives CASSSARTGYNEQFF.

The V gene is TRBV4-2, the J gene TRBJ2-7; 9 nucleotides line up with TRBD2. With 1 base clipped from V and 2 bases from J, the junction kept 12 bases outside the gene matches. CDR3 size: 18 residues. Germline CDR1 is LGHNA and CDR2 is YNFKEQ. In nucleotides, the CDR3 is TGTGCCAGCAGCCAAGTATCTCTCCTAGCGGGGTATACCTACGAGCAGTACTTC. It codes for CASSQVSLLAGYTYEQYF.

The rearrangement uses TRBV6-2 or TRBV6-3 and TRBJ2-7; perhaps D is TRBD1 or TRBD2 (5 bases each). V was cut by 2 bases and J by 0 bases, with 14 bases left in between. The CDR3 covers 16 residues. CDR1 MNHEY and CDR2 SVGEGT come from the germline V gene. Here the CDR3 reads CASSYDGAGSSYEQYF. DNA for the CDR3: TGTGCCAGCAGTTACGACGGGGCAGGAAGCTCCTACGAGCAGTACTTC.

J is TRBJ1-2 and V is TRBV20-1; D is ambiguous. The germline V gene has CDR1 DFQATT and CDR2 SNEGSKA (reference sequence). The V end was cut by 0 bases, the J end by 0 bases, with 17 bases between. The CDR3 contains 17 residues. Here the CDR3 DNA reads TGCAGTGCTAGAGAGAACGTGGCTATTAGAGCTAACTATGGCTACACCTTC. Translation gives CSARENVAIRANYGYTF.

In its sample, this clonotype was seen a few times. The chain recombines TRBV9 with TRBJ1-5, with D uncertain. The CDR3 has 14 amino acids. Per germline, CDR1 SGDLS and CDR2 YYNGEE. With 0 bases removed from V and 6 bases from J, the gap between germline ends came to 10 bases. The CDR3 sequence: CASSVGAGTQPQHF. The CDR3 DNA sequence: TGTGCCAGCAGCGTAGGGGCAGGCACTCAGCCCCAGCATTTT.

This rearrangement joins TRBV20-1 to TRBJ2-1; 14 nucleotides agree with TRBD2. V trimming: 5 bases; J trimming: 8 bases; junction bases outside the gene matches: 8. The CDR3 covers 15 residues. CDR1 DFQATT and CDR2 SNEGSKA come from the germline V gene (reference sequence). This chain's CDR3 is CSALMTSGRGDEQFF. The CDR3 coding sequence is TGCAGTGCTCTGATGACTAGCGGGAGGGGAGATGAGCAGTTCTTC.

A few counts support this clonotype. J is TRBJ2-2 and V is TRBV5-1; TRBD2 matches at 11 bases. Germline V lookup: CDR1 SGHRS, CDR2 YFSETQ. The CDR3 runs to 16 residues. Unmatched junction bases numbered 8, after V lost 4 bases and J lost 6 bases. In DNA form, the CDR3 reads TGCGCCAGCAGCAAGACCCCTAGCGGGAGGTCCGGGGAGCTGTTTTTT. As protein: CASSKTPSGRSGELFF.

This chain links TRBV28 with TRBJ2-3, with TRBD2 matching 11 bases. V lost 2 bases, J lost 0 bases, and 10 bases stayed unmatched. The CDR3 covers 19 residues. The germline CDR1 and CDR2 sequences are MDHEN and SYDVKM. This CDR3 is CASSLRASGRSTSTDTQYF. Written as DNA, the CDR3 is TGTGCCAGCAGTTTAAGGGCTAGCGGGAGGTCCACTAGCACAGATACGCAGTATTTT.

This clonotype was counted at least ten times. The V gene is TRBV29-1, the J gene TRBJ2-7; 10 bases are shared with TRBD2. The germline gives CDR1 SQVTM, CDR2 ANQGSEA. The CDR3 loop spans 13 amino acids. V was clipped by 6 bases and J by 1 base; unmatched bases: 3. The CDR3 is CSVLAGVSYEQYF. CDR3 coding DNA: TGCAGCGTGCTAGCGGGGGTATCCTACGAGCAGTACTTC.

This clonotype was seen at least ten times. The V gene is TRBV20-1, the J gene TRBJ2-2, with D uncertain. The CDR3 contains 15 residues. V was cut by 3 bases and J by 0 bases, with 11 bases left in between. Per germline, CDR1 DFQATT and CDR2 SNEGSKA (reference sequence). CDR3 protein: CSARTYGTNTGELFF. CDR3 bases: TGCAGTGCTAGGACGTATGGAACGAACACCGGGGAGCTGTTTTTT.

Ten or more counts support this clonotype. This chain links TRBV5-6 with TRBJ2-3, with 7 bases matching TRBD1. The V segment lost 5 bases and the J segment 3 bases; nucleotides outside the gene matches: 9. This CDR3 has 15 amino acids. The germline V gene encodes CDR1 SGHDT and CDR2 YYEEEE. The chain's CDR3 is CASSLRTGGTDTQYF. The CDR3, as DNA: TGTGCCAGCAGTTTAAGGACAGGTGGTACAGATACGCAGTATTTT. The whole variable domain, remainder taken from reference TRBV5-6 and TRBJ2-3, is DAGVTQSPTHLIKTRGQQVTLRCSPKSGHDTVSWYQQALGQGPQFIFQYYEEEERQRGNFPDRFSGHQFPNYSSELNVNALLLGDSALYLCASSLRTGGTDTQYFGPGTRLTVL.

This clonotype was seen once. The junction departs from germline at one end; a sequencing error may be responsible. J is TRBJ2-7 and V is TRBV12-3 or TRBV12-4; TRBD2 might be the D (6 bases). The CDR3 is 13 amino acids. The CDR3 loop is CASSPGSSYQQYF. Here the CDR3 DNA reads TGTGCCAGCAGCCCCGGGAGCTCCTACCAGCAGTACTTC.

The chain combines TRBV7-2 with TRBJ2-5; the match to TRBD1 covers 9 bases. V dropped 6 bases and J dropped 5; count of bases not matched to a gene: 10. Germline V lookup: CDR1 SGHTA, CDR2 FQGNSA. This CDR3 spans 15 amino acids. CDR3 amino acids: CASSQGFGQGETQYF. CDR3 coding DNA: TGTGCCAGCAGTCAAGGCTTCGGACAGGGGGAGACCCAGTACTTC.